These T cell receptor beta chains were read from a single sample in a study of OX40 agonist ivuxolimab in advanced cancers. Only in-frame clones appear in the TCRdb table, and some are missing; sequencing was by immunoSEQ multiplex PCR. The sample yields 5,600 or so clones, about 81% seen once. The sample was CD4+ or CD8+ T cells sorted from blood, taken in a trial of the OX40 agonist ivuxolimab. All receptors come from an adult with an advanced solid tumor such as melanoma, head and neck, liver or kidney cancer. Each CDR3 is given with its conserved first and last residue. The order of the fields is D gene, V gene, CDR3 length, clone size, CDR3 protein. The D gene is left open where the match is weak. For some rows the clone size is stated as once, few or many, or as a class when expanded; others skip it.

D gene: NA
V gene: TRBV4-1
CDR3 length: 17
clone size: NA
CDR3 protein: CASSQVVYGGDNYGYTF

D gene: NA
V gene: TRBV7-8
CDR3 length: 14
clone size: NA
CDR3 protein: CASSLAGVGYGYTF

D gene: NA
V gene: TRBV11-2
CDR3 length: 17
clone size: NA
CDR3 protein: CASSFRRQAGGNQPQHF

D gene: NA
V gene: TRBV2
CDR3 length: 15
clone size: NA
CDR3 protein: CASSEWATYTYEQYF

D gene: NA
V gene: TRBV4-3
CDR3 length: 15
clone size: NA
CDR3 protein: CASSQFVSGAYEQYF

D gene: NA
V gene: TRBV6-7
CDR3 length: 16
clone size: NA
CDR3 protein: CASSYSGRESNQPQHF

D gene: NA
V gene: TRBV7-3
CDR3 length: 12
clone size: once
CDR3 protein: CASSPGGTEAFF

D gene: NA
V gene: TRBV6-5
CDR3 length: 12
clone size: NA
CDR3 protein: CASSSIGSEQYF

D gene: NA
V gene: TRBV9
CDR3 length: 13
clone size: NA
CDR3 protein: CASSHGPNYEQYF

D gene: TRBD2
V gene: TRBV13
CDR3 length: 14
clone size: NA
CDR3 protein: CASSSTGGIDTQYF

D gene: TRBD2
V gene: TRBV7-2
CDR3 length: 14
clone size: NA
CDR3 protein: CASSRSGGTYEQYF

D gene: NA
V gene: TRBV5-1
CDR3 length: 11
clone size: few
CDR3 protein: CASSLGTEQFF

D gene: TRBD1
V gene: TRBV6-8
CDR3 length: 14
clone size: NA
CDR3 protein: CASNPQGGNLGYTF

D gene: TRBD1
V gene: TRBV10-3
CDR3 length: 13
clone size: NA
CDR3 protein: CAISATGEDEQFF

D gene: TRBD1
V gene: TRBV27
CDR3 length: 15
clone size: NA
CDR3 protein: CASSLWTGANEKLFF

D gene: NA
V gene: TRBV9
CDR3 length: 15
clone size: NA
CDR3 protein: CASSASGSPVEKLFF

D gene: NA
V gene: TRBV9
CDR3 length: 16
clone size: NA
CDR3 protein: CASTTGGGTNTGELFF

D gene: TRBD1
V gene: TRBV4-3
CDR3 length: 15
clone size: once
CDR3 protein: CASSPGGGQGDEQFF

D gene: TRBD2
V gene: TRBV5-4
CDR3 length: 18
clone size: NA
CDR3 protein: CASSLSTLAGGFTGELFF

D gene: TRBD2
V gene: TRBV6-1
CDR3 length: 12
clone size: NA
CDR3 protein: CASMGGGETQYF

D gene: NA
V gene: TRBV27
CDR3 length: 13
clone size: few
CDR3 protein: CASSSIASGGYTF

D gene: NA
V gene: TRBV15
CDR3 length: 15
clone size: NA
CDR3 protein: CATRGDRGPNYGYTF

D gene: TRBD2
V gene: TRBV9
CDR3 length: 14
clone size: once
CDR3 protein: CASSGGTDYNEQFF

D gene: TRBD1
V gene: TRBV7-6
CDR3 length: 14
clone size: once
CDR3 protein: CASSSGQGVTEAFF

D gene: TRBD1
V gene: TRBV4-3
CDR3 length: 17
clone size: NA
CDR3 protein: CASSLSYRTGVSEKLFF

D gene: TRBD1
V gene: TRBV19
CDR3 length: 18
clone size: NA
CDR3 protein: CASSPWTGARGMNTEAFF

D gene: NA
V gene: TRBV18
CDR3 length: 17
clone size: NA
CDR3 protein: CASSPELGGASTDTQYF

D gene: NA
V gene: TRBV16
CDR3 length: 13
clone size: NA
CDR3 protein: CASSQFSNQPQHF

D gene: TRBD1
V gene: TRBV7-2
CDR3 length: 13
clone size: NA
CDR3 protein: CASSSTGGNEQFF

D gene: NA
V gene: TRBV7-2
CDR3 length: 16
clone size: once
CDR3 protein: CASSLRIAVSTGELFF

D gene: NA
V gene: TRBV19
CDR3 length: 16
clone size: large
CDR3 protein: CASSIIGRTSTDTQYF

D gene: NA
V gene: TRBV4-1
CDR3 length: 14
clone size: few
CDR3 protein: CASSQGDGSYEQYF

D gene: NA
V gene: TRBV6-6
CDR3 length: 13
clone size: NA
CDR3 protein: CASSYSEMTEAFF

D gene: NA
V gene: TRBV6-8
CDR3 length: 11
clone size: NA
CDR3 protein: CASSAGYEQYF

D gene: NA
V gene: TRBV5-4
CDR3 length: 15
clone size: few
CDR3 protein: CASKAGGPRNTEAFF

D gene: NA
V gene: TRBV7-9
CDR3 length: 13
clone size: NA
CDR3 protein: CASSYKVDNEQFF

D gene: NA
V gene: TRBV9
CDR3 length: 14
clone size: once
CDR3 protein: CASSVGGGRYGYTF

D gene: NA
V gene: TRBV4-3
CDR3 length: 16
clone size: medium-sized
CDR3 protein: CASSQEPVGGSYGYTF

D gene: TRBD1
V gene: TRBV6-1
CDR3 length: 14
clone size: once
CDR3 protein: CASSAGTESEKLFF

D gene: TRBD1
V gene: TRBV5-1
CDR3 length: 15
clone size: NA
CDR3 protein: CASSFRQGGLHEQYF

D gene: NA
V gene: TRBV4-3
CDR3 length: 16
clone size: NA
CDR3 protein: CASSHTRGLSGDGYTF

D gene: NA
V gene: TRBV20-1
CDR3 length: 11
clone size: NA
CDR3 protein: CSARGGREQYF

D gene: NA
V gene: TRBV6-5
CDR3 length: 11
clone size: NA
CDR3 protein: CASSYGGEQYF

D gene: TRBD1
V gene: TRBV7-3
CDR3 length: 14
clone size: NA
CDR3 protein: CASSWTGVTGELFF

D gene: NA
V gene: TRBV27
CDR3 length: 15
clone size: NA
CDR3 protein: CASSPRPGGNTEAFF